This T cell receptor (beta chain) stems from a study of blood T cell repertoires in COVID-19. Study-wide context: Whether acute or convalescent, the COVID-19 samples came from the United States, Italy and Spain. Sample material is recorded as cDNA or gDNA derived from T cells, B-cell-depleted T cells, or PBMCs.

Trimming took off 6 bases at V and 2 bases at J, with 6 bases between the two ends. The length of the CDR3 is 12 residues. Germline V gene lookup returns CDR1 SNHLY and CDR2 FYNNEI. Per the original methods: Reference gene primers were amplified, and this amplification served to estimate nucleated cell counts. Clones were sequenced by immunoSEQ multiplex PCR, and TCRdb holds only the in-frame ones, with some missing. The V and J calls and clone size come from that table; D and trimming were worked out from the DNA. The table lists some 140,000 clones, around 83% of them singletons. The source of this sequence is a human donor in a cohort sampled during active COVID-19. The chain links TRBV2 to TRBJ2-3; D may be TRBD1 (5 bases). The sequenced sample consisted of peripheral blood. The CDR3 bases are TGTGCCAGCAGGACAGTCACAGATACGCAGTATTTT. This sequence encodes CASRTVTDTQYF.